This TCR beta chain was recorded in a study of molecular identifiers for immune sequencing clone quantification. Library preparation followed earlier protocols using designated TCR primers. TCRdb re-called the PCR reads through MiXCR, storing one row per CDR3 protein. Of about 640,000 distinct CDR3 sequences in the sample, just under 20% were seen once. Study results and limitations: Effector cells had over 99% of their molecules in clones above 20 RNA copies, while naive cells had under 1%. Single-cell amounts of spiked Jurkat TCR RNA were reportedly detectable among over 750,000 naive cells.

This clonotype was counted a few times. Antigen: not known. This TCR was sampled from a human donor in good health. Some libraries in this study had Jurkat cell RNA spiked in. The material sequenced was naive CD8+ T cells from blood, with Jurkat cell RNA spiked in. Subset given: FACS-sorted CD8+CD4-CCR7+CD45RA+ naive T cells.

The CDR3 region is CASSLEGGYTF. In DNA, the CDR3 is TGTGCCAGCAGTTTAGAAGGTGGCTACACCTTC. The genes are TRBV27 and TRBJ1-2; D not certain. V lost 2 bases and J 7 bases, leaving 5 bases between the germline ends. Per germline, CDR1 MNHEY and CDR2 SMNVEV (reference sequence). The CDR3 contains 11 residues.